The entry below describes one T cell receptor beta chain. Its recognized antigen is unknown. No quality values exist for individual bases; no much larger clone is one base distant. The immunoSEQ Assay, a bias-controlled multiplex PCR, was used to amplify TCRbeta CDR3 regions from genomic DNA. The paper's processing steps were these. The number of nucleated cells in each sample was estimated by amplification of reference gene primers within the assay. To quantify the absolute abundance of each unique TCRbeta CDR3 rearrangement, sequence reads were collapsed and filtered. For each sample, productive Simpson clonality was calculated as the square root of Simpson's diversity index across productive rearrangements. TCRdb mirrors the immuneACCESS table, restricted to in-frame sequences. Some clones are absent from its copies; in checked studies, under half trace to an unresolved V gene, and the reason for the others is unknown. The V and J calls and clone size were taken over from that table, and D and trimming were inferred from the DNA. In all, the sample holds some 67,000 clones, and about nine tenths of those were seen once. The ten largest clones capture around 5% of the sample.

Each collaborating institution followed its own protocols to collect whole blood in K2EDTA tubes. For TCRbeta analysis, collaborator samples were shipped as frozen whole blood, as isolated PBMCs, or as DNA extracted from either sample type. The entry originates in a study of blood T cell repertoires in COVID-19 (dated by TCRdb to 2020 to 2022). Describing the broader study: The collaborator samples originated in the United States, Italy and Spain and spanned the acute and convalescent phases of COVID-19. HLA class I and class II types, where available, came from metadata supplied by the sample provider rather than from assay-based typing. The prospective study material was composed of cDNA or gDNA derived from T cells, B-cell-depleted T cells, or PBMCs. The repertoires were made available in a free public database intended to serve as a resource for research on the immune response to SARS-CoV-2. The dataset comprised deeply sampled blood TCRbeta repertoires from subjects exposed to, actively infected with, or recovered from COVID-19. Samples came from the ongoing ImmuneRACE study (first 160 participants) plus 1,254 subjects from 6 global collaborators. Nearly every sample came with metadata listing a de-identified subject ID, COVID-19 status, age in years and sex.

V is trimmed back by 4 bases and J by 4 bases, and the junction contains 12 bases that no gene match accounts for. From the cysteine up to the phenylalanine, the CDR3 has a length of 16 residues. Kept here is only the CDR3 DNA, which spans 48 bases and is read in frame from base 1. CDR1 SGHRS and CDR2 YFSETQ were looked up in the germline V gene. What the research found in general, with its limitations: Clinical and demographic metadata were provided uncurated, with the amount varying by source and participant.

This receptor was taken from a woman aged 18 to 35 with acute or convalescent COVID-19. The specimen was peripheral blood. The receptor chain draws on TRBV5-1 and TRBJ2-7, with TRBD1 matching 9 junction bases. The bases are TGCGCCAGCAGCGCCGACCCCGGGACAGGGACTTACGAGCAGTACTTC. The encoded protein is CASSADPGTGTYEQYF.